Presented here are 8 T cell receptor beta chains from one specimen sequenced in a study of blood T cells in healthy people across ages. Together with a sample-barcoded 5' primer, a J-beta primer mix was included in a second PCR lasting roughly 6 to 12 cycles. MiXCR, applied by TCRdb to the 5' RACE reads, yields one record per CDR3 protein. The table lists about 1.4 million distinct CDR3 sequences, roughly 59% of them singletons. Sequencing was done on a sample of blood. All receptors come from a young man in good health.

This sequence joins TRBV27 and TRBJ2-7, with a tentative D call TRBD1 (5 bases). The CDR3 has 14 amino acids. V was trimmed by 5 bases and J by 1 base, leaving 12 bases between them. Per germline, CDR1 MNHEY and CDR2 SMNVEV (reference sequence). The CDR3, as DNA: TGTGCCAGCAGTACCTTGGGGCATTCCTACGAGCAGTACTTC. It translates to CASSTLGHSYEQYF.

Details on this clonotype: The junction departs from the called germline gene at one end, perhaps through a read error. The chain carries TRBV4-2 and TRBJ2-5; perhaps TRBD2 as D (6 bases). Germline CDR1 reads LGHNA; CDR2 reads YNFKEQ. The CDR3 runs to 16 residues. The CDR3: CASSQLAGWIQEAQYF. In DNA form, the CDR3 reads TGTGCCAGCAGCCAATTGGCGGGGTGGATACAAGAGGCCCAGTACTTC.

The chain employs TRBV29-1 and TRBJ1-5; D is unresolved. This CDR3 has 11 amino acids. The V and J ends lost 3 bases and 5 bases respectively, with 5 bases between them. Per germline, CDR1 SQVTM and CDR2 ANQGSEA. The CDR3 loop is CSVDLDQPQHF. CDR3 bases: TGCAGCGTTGACCTGGATCAGCCCCAGCATTTT.

CDR3 nucleotides: TGTGCCAGCAGAGGCTTAAGCGACGAGCAGTACTTC. It specifies CASRGLSDEQYF. The V call is TRBV2, the J call TRBJ2-7; D is uncertain. The germline V gene encodes CDR1 SNHLY and CDR2 FYNNEI. Trimming stripped 6 bases from V and 5 bases from J, with 11 bases between. The CDR3 covers 12 residues.

This clonotype has just one count. The chain recombines TRBV5-1 with TRBJ2-2; 7 bases map to TRBD1. Trimming at V came to 1 base and at J to 6 bases, leaving 9 bases not matched to a gene. This CDR3 spans 16 amino acids. CDR1 and CDR2 from the germline V gene are SGHRS and YFSETQ. The CDR3 DNA sequence: TGCGCCAGCAGCTTGAACCCAGGGACAGAGTCCGGGGAGCTGTTTTTT. Its translation: CASSLNPGTESGELFF.

This clonotype was counted once. The chain couples TRBV6-2 or TRBV6-3 to TRBJ2-3; TRBD2 is a possible D gene (5 bases). V was cut by 2 bases and J by 6 bases, with 9 bases left in between. Germline loops: CDR1 MNHEY, CDR2 SVGEGT. CDR3 length: 13 residues. The CDR3 DNA is TGTGCCAGCAGTTACGAGGGCTTCGATACGCAGTATTTT. Its protein product is CASSYEGFDTQYF.

This sequence joins TRBV12-3 or TRBV12-4 and TRBJ2-3; D may be TRBD2 (6 bases). Trimming shortened V by 5 bases and J by 5 bases, and 17 bases separated the two germline ends. The CDR3 contains 15 residues. The CDR3 loop is CASSLGVAEKDTQYF. The DNA of the CDR3 is TGTGCCAGCAGTCTGGGAGTAGCGGAGAAAGATACGCAGTATTTT.

Turning to this clonotype: Because the CDR3's place on the DNA is in doubt, the DNA is left out and the CDR3 is given as listed by TCRdb. This rearrangement joins TRBV5-4 to TRBJ2-3; the tabulated D call, TRBD2, remains unverified against the DNA. The germline V gene has CDR1 SGHNT and CDR2 YYREEE (reference sequence). A total of 20 residues make up the CDR3, ends included. The CDR3 spells CASSIYLCSAPSGGTDTQYF.